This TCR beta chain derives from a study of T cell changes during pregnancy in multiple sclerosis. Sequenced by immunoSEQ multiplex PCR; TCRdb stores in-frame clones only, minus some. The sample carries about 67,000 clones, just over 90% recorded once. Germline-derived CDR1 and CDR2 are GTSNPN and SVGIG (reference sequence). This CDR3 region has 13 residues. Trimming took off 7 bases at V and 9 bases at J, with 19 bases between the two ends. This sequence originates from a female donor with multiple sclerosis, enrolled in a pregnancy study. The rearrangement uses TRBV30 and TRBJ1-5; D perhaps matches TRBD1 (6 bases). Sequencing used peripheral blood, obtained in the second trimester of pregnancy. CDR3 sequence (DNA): TGTGCCTACCGAAGGGGGGGTTTGGGGCCCCAGCATTTT. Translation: CAYRRGGLGPQHF. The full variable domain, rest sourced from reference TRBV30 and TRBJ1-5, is SQTIHQWPATLVQPVGSPLSLECTVEGTSNPNLYWYRQAAGRGLQLLFYSVGIGQISSEVPQNLSASRPQDRQFILSSKKLLLSDSGFYLCAYRRGGLGPQHFGDGTRLSIL.